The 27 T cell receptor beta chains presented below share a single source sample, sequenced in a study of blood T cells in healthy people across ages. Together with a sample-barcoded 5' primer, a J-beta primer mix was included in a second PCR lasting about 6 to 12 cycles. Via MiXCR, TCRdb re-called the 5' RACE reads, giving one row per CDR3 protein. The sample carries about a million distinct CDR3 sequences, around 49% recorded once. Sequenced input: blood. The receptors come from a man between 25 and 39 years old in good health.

CDR3 DNA: TGTGCCAGCAGCTACCTAGGGGGGGCGGACACAGATACGCAGTATTTT. Residues: CASSYLGGADTDTQYF. The chain employs TRBV7-3 and TRBJ2-3; TRBD2 might be the D (7 bases). Germline V gives CDR1 SGHTA, CDR2 FQGTGA. Trimming shortened V by 4 bases and J by 2 bases, and 16 bases separated the two germline ends. CDR3 size: 16 residues.

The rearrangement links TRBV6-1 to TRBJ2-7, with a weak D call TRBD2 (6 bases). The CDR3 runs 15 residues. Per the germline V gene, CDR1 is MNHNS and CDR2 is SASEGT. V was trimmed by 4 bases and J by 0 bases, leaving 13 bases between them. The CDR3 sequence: CASSGEDTLSYEQYF. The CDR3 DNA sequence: TGTGCCAGCAGTGGGGAGGACACGCTCTCCTACGAGCAGTACTTC.

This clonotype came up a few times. The CDR3 DNA reads TGCAGCGTTGTGGAATCCGGGGGCCAGCCCCAGCATTTT. This sequence encodes CSVVESGGQPQHF. The chain couples TRBV29-1 to TRBJ1-5; maybe TRBD1 (6 bases). Per germline, CDR1 SQVTM and CDR2 ANQGSEA. The CDR3 contains 13 residues. The V end lost 4 bases, the J end lost 7 bases, and 14 bases lay between the germline ends.

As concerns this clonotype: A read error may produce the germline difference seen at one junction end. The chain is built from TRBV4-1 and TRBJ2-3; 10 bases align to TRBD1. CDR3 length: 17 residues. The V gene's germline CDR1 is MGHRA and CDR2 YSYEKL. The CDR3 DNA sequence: TGCGTCAGCAGCCAATGGATCGGGACAGGGGTGACAGATACGCAGTATTTT. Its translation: CVSSQWIGTGVTDTQYF.

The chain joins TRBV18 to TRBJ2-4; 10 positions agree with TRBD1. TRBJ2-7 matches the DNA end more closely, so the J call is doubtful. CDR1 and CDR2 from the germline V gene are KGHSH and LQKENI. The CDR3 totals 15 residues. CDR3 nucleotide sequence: TGTGCCAGCTCATCCCGGACAGGGGGTTCTCGCGAGCAGTACTTC. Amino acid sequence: CASSSRTGGSREQYF.

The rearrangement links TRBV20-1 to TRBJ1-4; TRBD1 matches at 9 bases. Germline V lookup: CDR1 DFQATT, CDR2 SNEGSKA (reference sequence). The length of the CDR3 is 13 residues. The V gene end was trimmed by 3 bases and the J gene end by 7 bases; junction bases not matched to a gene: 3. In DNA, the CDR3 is TGCAGTGCTAGGGGACAGGGAACTGAAAAACTGTTTTTT. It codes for CSARGQGTEKLFF.

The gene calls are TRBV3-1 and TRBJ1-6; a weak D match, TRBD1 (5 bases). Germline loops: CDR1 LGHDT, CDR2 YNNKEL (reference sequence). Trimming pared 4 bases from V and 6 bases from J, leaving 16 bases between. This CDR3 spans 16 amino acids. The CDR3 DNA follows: TGTGCCAGCAGCCCGTTCTCCGGGGGAGCTAATTCACCCCTCCACTTT. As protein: CASSPFSGGANSPLHF.

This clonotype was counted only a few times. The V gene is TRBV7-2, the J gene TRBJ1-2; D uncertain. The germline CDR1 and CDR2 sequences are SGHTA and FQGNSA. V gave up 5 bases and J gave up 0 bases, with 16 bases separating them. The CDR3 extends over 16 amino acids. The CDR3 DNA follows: TGTGCCAGCAGCCCGAGCGGAGCCTCAACTAACTATGGCTACACCTTC. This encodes CASSPSGASTNYGYTF. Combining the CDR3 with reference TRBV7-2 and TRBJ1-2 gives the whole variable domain GAGVSQSPSNKVTEKGKDVELRCDPISGHTALYWYRQSLGQGLEFLIYFQGNSAPDKSGLPSDRFSAERTGGSVSTLTIQRTQQEDSAVYLCASSPSGASTNYGYTFGSGTRLTVV.

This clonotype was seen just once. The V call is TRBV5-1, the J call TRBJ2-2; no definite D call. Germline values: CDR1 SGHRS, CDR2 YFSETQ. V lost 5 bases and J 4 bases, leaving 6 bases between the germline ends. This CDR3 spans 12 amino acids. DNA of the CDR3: TGCGCCAGCAGGTTTGGCACCGGGGAGCTGTTTTTT. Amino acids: CASRFGTGELFF.

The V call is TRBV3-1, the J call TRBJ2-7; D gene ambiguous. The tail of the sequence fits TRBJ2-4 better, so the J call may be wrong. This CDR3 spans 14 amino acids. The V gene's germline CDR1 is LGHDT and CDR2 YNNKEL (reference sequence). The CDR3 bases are TGTGCCAGCAGCCAGACCGTAGCCACGGACATTCAGTACTTC. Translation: CASSQTVATDIQYF.

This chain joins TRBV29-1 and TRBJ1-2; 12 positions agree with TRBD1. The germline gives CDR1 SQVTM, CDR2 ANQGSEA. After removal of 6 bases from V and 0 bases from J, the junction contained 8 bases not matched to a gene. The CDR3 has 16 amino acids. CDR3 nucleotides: TGCAGCGTGACCCCGGGACAGGGGGCGGCTAACTATGGCTACACCTTC. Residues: CSVTPGQGAANYGYTF.

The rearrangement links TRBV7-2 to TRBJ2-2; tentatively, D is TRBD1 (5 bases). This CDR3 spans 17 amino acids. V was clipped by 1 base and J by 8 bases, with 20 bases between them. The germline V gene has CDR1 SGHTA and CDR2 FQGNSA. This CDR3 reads CASSLVVEIGAVGELFF. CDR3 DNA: TGTGCCAGCAGCTTAGTAGTAGAAATAGGGGCCGTGGGGGAGCTGTTTTTT.

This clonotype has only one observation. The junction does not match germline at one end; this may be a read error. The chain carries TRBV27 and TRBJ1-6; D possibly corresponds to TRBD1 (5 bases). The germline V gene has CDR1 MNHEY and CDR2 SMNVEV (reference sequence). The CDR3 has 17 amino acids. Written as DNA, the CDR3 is TGTGCCAGCAGTTTAGGGCGGGGACCGACGTATAATTCACCCCCCCACTTT. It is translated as CASSLGRGPTYNSPPHF.

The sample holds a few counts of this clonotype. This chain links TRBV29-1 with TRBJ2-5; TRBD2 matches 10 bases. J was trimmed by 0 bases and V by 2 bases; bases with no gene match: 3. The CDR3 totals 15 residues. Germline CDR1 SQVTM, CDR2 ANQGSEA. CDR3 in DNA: TGCAGCGTTGAATCTAGCGGGAGCAACCAAGAGACCCAGTACTTC. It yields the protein CSVESSGSNQETQYF. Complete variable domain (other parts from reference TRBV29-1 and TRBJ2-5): SAVISQKPSRDICQRGTSLTIQCQVDSQVTMMFWYRQQPGQSLTLIATANQGSEATYESGFVIDKFPISRPNLTFSTLTVSNMSPEDSSIYLCSVESSGSNQETQYFGPGTRLLVL.

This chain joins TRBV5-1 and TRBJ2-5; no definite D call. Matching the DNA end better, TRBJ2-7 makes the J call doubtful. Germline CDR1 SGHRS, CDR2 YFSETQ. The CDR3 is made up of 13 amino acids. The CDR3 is CASSSDDDYEQYF. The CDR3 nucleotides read TGCGCCAGCAGCTCGGACGATGATTACGAGCAGTACTTC.

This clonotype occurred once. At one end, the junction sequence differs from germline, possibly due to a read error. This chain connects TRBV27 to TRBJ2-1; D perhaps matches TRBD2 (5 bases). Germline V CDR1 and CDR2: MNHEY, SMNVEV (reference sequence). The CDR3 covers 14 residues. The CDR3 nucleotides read TGTGCCAGCTGGGAGTTCAGCTCCTACGATGAGCAGTTCTTC. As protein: CASWEFSSYDEQFF.

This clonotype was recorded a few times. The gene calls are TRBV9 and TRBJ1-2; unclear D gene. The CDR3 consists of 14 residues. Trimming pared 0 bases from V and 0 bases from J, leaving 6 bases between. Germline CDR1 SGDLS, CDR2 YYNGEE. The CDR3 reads CASSVAVTNYGYTF. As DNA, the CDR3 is TGTGCCAGCAGCGTAGCGGTAACTAACTATGGCTACACCTTC.

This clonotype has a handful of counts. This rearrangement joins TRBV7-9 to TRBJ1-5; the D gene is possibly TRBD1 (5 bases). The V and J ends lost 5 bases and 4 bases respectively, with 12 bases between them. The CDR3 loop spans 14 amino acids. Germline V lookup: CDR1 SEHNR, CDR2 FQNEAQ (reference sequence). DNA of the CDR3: TGTGCCAGCAGCCCGGGACGGACGAATCAGCCCCAGCATTTT. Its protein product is CASSPGRTNQPQHF.

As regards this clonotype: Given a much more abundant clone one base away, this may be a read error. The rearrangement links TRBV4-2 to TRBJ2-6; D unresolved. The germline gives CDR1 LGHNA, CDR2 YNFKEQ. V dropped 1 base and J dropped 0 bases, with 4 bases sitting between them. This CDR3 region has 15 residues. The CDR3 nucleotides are TGTGCCAGCAGCCAAGCGTTCTCTGGGGCCAACGTCCTGACTTTC. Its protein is CASSQAFSGANVLTF.

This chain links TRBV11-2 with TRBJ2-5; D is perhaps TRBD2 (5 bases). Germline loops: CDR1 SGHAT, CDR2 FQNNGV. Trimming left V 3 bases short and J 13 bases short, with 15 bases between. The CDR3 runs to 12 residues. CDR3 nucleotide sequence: TGTGCCAGCAGCTTCAGCCCGTCTAGCCCGTACTTC. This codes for CASSFSPSSPYF. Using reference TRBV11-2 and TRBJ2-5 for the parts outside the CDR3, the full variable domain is EAGVAQSPRYKIIEKRQSVAFWCNPISGHATLYWYQQILGQGPKLLIQFQNNGVVDDSQLPKDRFSAERLKGVDSTLKIQPAKLEDSAVYLCASSFSPSSPYFGPGTRLLVL.

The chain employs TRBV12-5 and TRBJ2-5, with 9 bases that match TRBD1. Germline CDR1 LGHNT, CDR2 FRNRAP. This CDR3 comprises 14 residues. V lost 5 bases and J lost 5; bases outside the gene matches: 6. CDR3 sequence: CASGPGTGRETQYF. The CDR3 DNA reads TGTGCTAGTGGTCCAGGGACAGGGCGCGAGACCCAGTACTTC.

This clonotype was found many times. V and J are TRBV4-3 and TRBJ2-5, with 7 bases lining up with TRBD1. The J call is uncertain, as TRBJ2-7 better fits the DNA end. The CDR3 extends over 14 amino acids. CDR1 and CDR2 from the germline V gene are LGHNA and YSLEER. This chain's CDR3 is CASSQGGGLYEQYF. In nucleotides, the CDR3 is TGCGCCAGCAGCCAAGGAGGGGGCTTATACGAGCAGTACTTC.

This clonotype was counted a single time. This CDR3 reads CASSYGTSGGGHDTQYF. CDR3 nucleotides: TGCGCCAGCAGCTACGGGACTAGCGGGGGGGGACACGATACGCAGTATTTT. The V and J genes are TRBV5-1 and TRBJ2-3, with 16 positions matching TRBD2. This CDR3 has 17 amino acids. The V gene's germline CDR1 is SGHRS and CDR2 YFSETQ. Trimming removed 3 bases from V and 6 bases from J; junction bases left unmatched: 7.

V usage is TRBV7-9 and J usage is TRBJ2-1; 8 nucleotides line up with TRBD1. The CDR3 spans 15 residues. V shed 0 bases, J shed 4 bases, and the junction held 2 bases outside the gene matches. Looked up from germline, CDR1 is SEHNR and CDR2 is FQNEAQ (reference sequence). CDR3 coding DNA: TGTGCCAGCAGCTTAGCGGGACAGGTATACAATGAGCAGTTCTTC. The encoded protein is CASSLAGQVYNEQFF.

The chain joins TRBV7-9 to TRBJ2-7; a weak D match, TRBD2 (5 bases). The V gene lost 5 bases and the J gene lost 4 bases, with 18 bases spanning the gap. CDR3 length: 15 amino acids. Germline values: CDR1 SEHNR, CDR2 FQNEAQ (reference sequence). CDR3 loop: CASSPSNRPGYEQYF. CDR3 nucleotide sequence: TGTGCCAGCAGCCCTTCGAACCGTCCGGGGTACGAGCAGTACTTC. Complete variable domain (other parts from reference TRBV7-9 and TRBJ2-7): DTGVSQNPRHKITKRGQNVTFRCDPISEHNRLYWYRQTLGQGPEFLTYFQNEAQLEKSRLLSDRFSAERPKGSFSTLEIQRTEQGDSAMYLCASSPSNRPGYEQYFGPGTRLTVT.

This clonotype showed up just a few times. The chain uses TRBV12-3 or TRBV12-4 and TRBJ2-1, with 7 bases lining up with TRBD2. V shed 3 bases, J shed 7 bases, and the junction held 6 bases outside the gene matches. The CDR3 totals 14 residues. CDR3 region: CASSFSASGNEQFF. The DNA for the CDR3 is TGTGCCAGCAGTTTTTCGGCTAGCGGTAATGAGCAGTTCTTC.

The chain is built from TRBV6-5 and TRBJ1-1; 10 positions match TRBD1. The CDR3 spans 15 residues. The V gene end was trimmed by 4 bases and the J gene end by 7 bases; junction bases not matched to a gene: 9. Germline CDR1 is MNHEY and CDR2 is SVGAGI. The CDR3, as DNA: TGTGCCAGCAGTTCCCAGACAGGGGGCAAGGGTGAAGCTTTCTTT. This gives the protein CASSSQTGGKGEAFF.